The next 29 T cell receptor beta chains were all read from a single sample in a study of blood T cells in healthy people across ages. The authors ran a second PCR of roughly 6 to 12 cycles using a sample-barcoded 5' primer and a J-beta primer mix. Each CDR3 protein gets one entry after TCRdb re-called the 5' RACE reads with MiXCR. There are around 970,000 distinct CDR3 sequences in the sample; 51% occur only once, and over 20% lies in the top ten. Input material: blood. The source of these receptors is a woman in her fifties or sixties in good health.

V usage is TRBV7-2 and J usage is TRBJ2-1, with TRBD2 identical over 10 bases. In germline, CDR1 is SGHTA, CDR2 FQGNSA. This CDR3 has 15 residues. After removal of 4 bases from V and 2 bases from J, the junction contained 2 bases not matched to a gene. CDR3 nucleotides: TGTGCCAGCAGCTCAGCGGGAGGGCCCTACAATGAGCAGTTCTTC. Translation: CASSSAGGPYNEQFF.

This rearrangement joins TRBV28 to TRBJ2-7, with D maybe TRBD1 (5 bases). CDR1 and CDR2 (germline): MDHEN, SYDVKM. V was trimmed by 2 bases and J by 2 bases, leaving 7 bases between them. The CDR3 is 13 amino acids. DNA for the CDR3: TGTGCCAGCAGTTTAACACAGGCCTACGAGCAGTACTTC. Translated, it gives CASSLTQAYEQYF.

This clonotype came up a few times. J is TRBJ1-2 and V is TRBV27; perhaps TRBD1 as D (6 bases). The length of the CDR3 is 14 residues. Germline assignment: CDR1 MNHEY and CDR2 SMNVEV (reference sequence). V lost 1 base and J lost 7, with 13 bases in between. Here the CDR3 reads CASSLLGASGGYTF. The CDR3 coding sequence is TGTGCCAGCAGTTTATTGGGGGCGTCGGGTGGCTACACCTTC.

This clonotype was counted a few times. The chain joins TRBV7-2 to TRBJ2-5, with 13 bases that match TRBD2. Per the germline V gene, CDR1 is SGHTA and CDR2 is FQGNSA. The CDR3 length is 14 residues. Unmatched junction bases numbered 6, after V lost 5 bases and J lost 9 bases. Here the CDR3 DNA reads TGTGCCAGCAGCGACCGGACTAGCGGGAGTTCCCAGTACTTC. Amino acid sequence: CASSDRTSGSSQYF.

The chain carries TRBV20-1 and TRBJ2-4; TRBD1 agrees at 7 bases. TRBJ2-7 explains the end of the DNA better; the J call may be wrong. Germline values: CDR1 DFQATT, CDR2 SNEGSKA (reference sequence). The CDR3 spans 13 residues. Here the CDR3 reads CSASLQGLYEQYF. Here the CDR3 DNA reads TGCAGTGCTAGTTTACAGGGGCTTTACGAGCAGTACTTC.

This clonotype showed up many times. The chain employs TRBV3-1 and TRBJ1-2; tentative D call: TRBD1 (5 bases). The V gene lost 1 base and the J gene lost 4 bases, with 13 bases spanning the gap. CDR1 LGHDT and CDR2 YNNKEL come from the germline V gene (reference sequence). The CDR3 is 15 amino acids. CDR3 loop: CASSQGLGRGYGYTF. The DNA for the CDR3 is TGTGCCAGCAGCCAAGGGCTCGGAAGGGGCTATGGCTACACCTTC.

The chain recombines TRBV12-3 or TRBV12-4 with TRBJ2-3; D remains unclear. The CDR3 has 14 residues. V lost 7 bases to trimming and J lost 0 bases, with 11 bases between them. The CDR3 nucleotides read TGTGCCAGCACCCAGGACCTAAGCACAGATACGCAGTATTTT. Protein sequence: CASTQDLSTDTQYF.

CDR3 loop: CSVSPEVGGSYEQYF. The CDR3 DNA sequence: TGCAGTGTCTCCCCAGAGGTGGGTGGCAGCTACGAGCAGTACTTC. The chain recombines TRBV20-1 with TRBJ2-4; D is ambiguous. Matching the DNA end better, TRBJ2-7 makes the J call doubtful. The CDR3 runs to 15 residues. CDR1 is DFQATT, CDR2 SNEGSKA, per germline (reference sequence).

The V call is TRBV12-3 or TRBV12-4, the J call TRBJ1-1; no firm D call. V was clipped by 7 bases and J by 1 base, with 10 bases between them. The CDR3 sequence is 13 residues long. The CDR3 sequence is CASILSGNTEAFF. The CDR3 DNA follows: TGTGCCAGCATTCTGAGTGGGAACACTGAAGCTTTCTTT.

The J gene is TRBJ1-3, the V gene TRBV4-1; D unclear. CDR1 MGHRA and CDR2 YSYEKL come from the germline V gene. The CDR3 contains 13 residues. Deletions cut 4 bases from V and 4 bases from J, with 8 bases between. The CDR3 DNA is TGCGCCAGCAGCCGGCACGTAGGAAACACCATATATTTT. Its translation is CASSRHVGNTIYF.

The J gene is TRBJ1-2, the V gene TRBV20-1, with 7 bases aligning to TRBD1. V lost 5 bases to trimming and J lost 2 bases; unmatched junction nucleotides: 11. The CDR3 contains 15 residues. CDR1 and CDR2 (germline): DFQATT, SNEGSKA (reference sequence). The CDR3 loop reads CSASTGPVGNYGYTF. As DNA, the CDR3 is TGCAGTGCTTCGACAGGGCCTGTGGGGAACTATGGCTACACCTTC.

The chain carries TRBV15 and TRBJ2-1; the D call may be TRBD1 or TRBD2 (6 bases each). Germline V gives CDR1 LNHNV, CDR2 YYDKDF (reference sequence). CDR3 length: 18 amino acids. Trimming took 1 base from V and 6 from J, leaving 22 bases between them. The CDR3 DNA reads TGTGCCACCAGCAGAGCAGAGGTAGTGGAGGAGGGGGTCAATGAGCAGTTCTTC. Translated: CATSRAEVVEEGVNEQFF.

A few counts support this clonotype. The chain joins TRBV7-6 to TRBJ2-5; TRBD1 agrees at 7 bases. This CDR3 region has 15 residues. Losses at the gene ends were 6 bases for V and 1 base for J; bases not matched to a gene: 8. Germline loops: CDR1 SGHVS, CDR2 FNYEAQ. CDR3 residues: CASSEAGGIQETQYF. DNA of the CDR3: TGTGCCAGCAGTGAGGCAGGGGGTATCCAAGAGACCCAGTACTTC.

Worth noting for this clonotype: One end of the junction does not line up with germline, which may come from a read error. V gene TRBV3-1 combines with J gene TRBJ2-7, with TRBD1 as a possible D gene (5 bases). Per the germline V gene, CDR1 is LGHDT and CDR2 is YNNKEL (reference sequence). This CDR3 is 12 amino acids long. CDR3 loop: CASSLTAYGQYF. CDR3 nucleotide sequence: TGTGCCAGCAGCCTGACAGCGTACGGGCAGTACTTC.

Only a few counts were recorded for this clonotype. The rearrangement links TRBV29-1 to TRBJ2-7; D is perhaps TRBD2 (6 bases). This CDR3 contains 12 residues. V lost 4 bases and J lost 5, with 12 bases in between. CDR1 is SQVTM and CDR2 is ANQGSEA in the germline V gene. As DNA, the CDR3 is TGCAGCGTTGGGGCCCGCGGGGACGAGCAGTACTTC. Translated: CSVGARGDEQYF.

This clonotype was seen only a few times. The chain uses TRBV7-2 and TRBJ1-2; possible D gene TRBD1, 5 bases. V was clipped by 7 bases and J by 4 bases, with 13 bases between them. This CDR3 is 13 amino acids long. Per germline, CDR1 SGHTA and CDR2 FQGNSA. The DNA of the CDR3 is TGTGCCAGCACCTACGCAGGGCCCTATGGCTACACCTTC. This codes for CASTYAGPYGYTF.

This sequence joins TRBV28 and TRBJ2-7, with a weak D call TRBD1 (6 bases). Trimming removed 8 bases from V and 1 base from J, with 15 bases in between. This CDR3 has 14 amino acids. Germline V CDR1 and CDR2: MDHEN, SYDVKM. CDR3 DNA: TGTGCCAGCCGCAGACGGGACATATCCTACGAGCAGTACTTC. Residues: CASRRRDISYEQYF.

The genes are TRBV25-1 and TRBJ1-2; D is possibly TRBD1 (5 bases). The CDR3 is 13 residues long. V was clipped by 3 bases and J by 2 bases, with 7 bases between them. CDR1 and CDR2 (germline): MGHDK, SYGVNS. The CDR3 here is CASSDPGNYGYTF. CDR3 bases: TGTGCCAGCAGTGATCCAGGGAACTATGGCTACACCTTC.

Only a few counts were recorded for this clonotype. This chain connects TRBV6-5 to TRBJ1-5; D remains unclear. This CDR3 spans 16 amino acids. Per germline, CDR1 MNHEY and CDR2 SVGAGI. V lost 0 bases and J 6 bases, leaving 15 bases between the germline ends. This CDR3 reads CASSYSRSRAAQPQHF. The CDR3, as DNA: TGTGCCAGCAGTTACTCTCGTTCGAGGGCAGCTCAGCCCCAGCATTTT.

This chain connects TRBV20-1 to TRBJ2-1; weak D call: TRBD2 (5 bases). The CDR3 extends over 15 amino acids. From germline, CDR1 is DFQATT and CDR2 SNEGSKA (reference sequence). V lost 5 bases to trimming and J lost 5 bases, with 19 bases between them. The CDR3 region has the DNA TGCAGTGCTCAAATGGAATTAGCGAGAAACAATGAGCAGTTCTTC. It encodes CSAQMELARNNEQFF.

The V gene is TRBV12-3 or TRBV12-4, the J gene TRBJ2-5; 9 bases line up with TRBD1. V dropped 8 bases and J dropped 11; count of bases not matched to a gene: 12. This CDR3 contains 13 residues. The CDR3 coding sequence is TGTGCCAGCTCCCTGCCGGGACAGGGAGAGCAGTACTTC. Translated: CASSLPGQGEQYF.

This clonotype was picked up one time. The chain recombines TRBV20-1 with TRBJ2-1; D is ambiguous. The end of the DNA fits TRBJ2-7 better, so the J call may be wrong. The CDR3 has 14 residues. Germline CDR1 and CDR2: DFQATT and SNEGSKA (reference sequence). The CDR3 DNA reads TGCAGTGCTGTCGGGCAGAGCTCCTACAATGAGCAGTACTTC. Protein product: CSAVGQSSYNEQYF.

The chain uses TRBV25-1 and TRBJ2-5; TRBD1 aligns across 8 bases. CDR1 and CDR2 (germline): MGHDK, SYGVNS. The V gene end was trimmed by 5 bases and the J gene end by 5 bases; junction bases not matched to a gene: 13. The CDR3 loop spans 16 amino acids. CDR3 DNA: TGTGCCAGCAGTCCTGGTGGGACAGGAGGCACCGAGACCCAGTACTTC. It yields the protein CASSPGGTGGTETQYF.

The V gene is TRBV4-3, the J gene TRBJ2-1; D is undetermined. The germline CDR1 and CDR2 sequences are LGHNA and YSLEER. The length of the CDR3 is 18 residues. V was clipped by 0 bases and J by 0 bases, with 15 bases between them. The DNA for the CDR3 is TGCGCCAGCAGCCAAGAGTGGCCCAGTTTTAGCTCCTACAATGAGCAGTTCTTC. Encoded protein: CASSQEWPSFSSYNEQFF.

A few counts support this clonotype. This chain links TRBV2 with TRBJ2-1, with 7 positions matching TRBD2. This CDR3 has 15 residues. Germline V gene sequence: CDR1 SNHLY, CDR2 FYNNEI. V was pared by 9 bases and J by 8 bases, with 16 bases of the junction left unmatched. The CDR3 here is CASSPGTNQFDEQFF. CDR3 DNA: TGTGCCAGTTCCCCCGGGACTAATCAGTTCGATGAGCAGTTCTTC. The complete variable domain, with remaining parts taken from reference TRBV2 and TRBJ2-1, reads EPEVTQTPSHQVTQMGQEVILRCVPISNHLYFYWYRQILGQKVEFLVSFYNNEISEKSEIFDDQFSVERPDGSNFTLKIRSTKLEDSAMYFCASSPGTNQFDEQFFGPGTRLTVL.

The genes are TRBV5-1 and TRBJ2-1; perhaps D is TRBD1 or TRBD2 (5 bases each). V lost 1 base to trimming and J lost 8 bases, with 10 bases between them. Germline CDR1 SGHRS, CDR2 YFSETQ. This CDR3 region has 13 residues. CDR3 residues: CASSLSGDDEQFF. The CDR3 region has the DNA TGCGCCAGCAGCTTGTCCGGGGACGATGAGCAGTTCTTC.

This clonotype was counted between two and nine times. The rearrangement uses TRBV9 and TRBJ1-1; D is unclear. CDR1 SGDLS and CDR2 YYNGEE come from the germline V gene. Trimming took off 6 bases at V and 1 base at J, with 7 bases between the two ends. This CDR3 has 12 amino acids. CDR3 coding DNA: TGTGCCAGCATGGGTAGGAACACTGAAGCTTTCTTT. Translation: CASMGRNTEAFF.

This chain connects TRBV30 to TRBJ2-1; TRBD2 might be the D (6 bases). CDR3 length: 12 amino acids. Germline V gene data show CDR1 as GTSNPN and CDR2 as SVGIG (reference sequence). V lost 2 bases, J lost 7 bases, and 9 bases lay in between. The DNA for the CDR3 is TGTGCCTGGAGTCTGAGCGGGAATGAGCAGTTCTTC. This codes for CAWSLSGNEQFF. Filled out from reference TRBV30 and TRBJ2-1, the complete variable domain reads SQTIHQWPATLVQPVGSPLSLECTVEGTSNPNLYWYRQAAGRGLQLLFYSVGIGQISSEVPQNLSASRPQDRQFILSSKKLLLSDSGFYLCAWSLSGNEQFFGPGTRLTVL.

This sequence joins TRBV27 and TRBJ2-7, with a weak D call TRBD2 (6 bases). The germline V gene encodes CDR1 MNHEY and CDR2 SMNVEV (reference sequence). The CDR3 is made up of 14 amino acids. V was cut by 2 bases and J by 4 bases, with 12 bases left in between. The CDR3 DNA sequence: TGTGCCAGCAGTTTACTGCGGCGGGGATACGAGCAGTACTTC. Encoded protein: CASSLLRRGYEQYF.